A selection of T cell receptor beta chains follows, all from one sample in a study of post-analysis software for immune sequencing data. TCRdb passed the PCR reads through MiXCR, listing each CDR3 protein once. This sample yields 500,000 to 600,000 distinct CDR3 sequences, of which roughly 46% are seen a single time; roughly 1.7% belongs to the top ten. The sequenced sample was blood. The source of these receptors is a girl aged 10 to 17 with multiple sclerosis. Each CDR3 is given with its conserved first and last residue. A D gene is named only where the DNA matches it firmly. Only part of the rows carry a size: once, few, many, or a class if the clone is expanded.

j_gene	abundance	d_gene	v_gene	CDR3nt	CDR3aa
TRBJ2-5	.	.	TRBV5-1	TGCGCCAGCACCGAGGTGGTAACCGAGGAAGAGACCCAGTACTTC	CASTEVVTEEETQYF
TRBJ2-7	.	.	TRBV7-7	TGTGCCAGCAGCTTAAGCTCGGGGCCTGCCTACGAGCAGTACTTC	CASSLSSGPAYEQYF
TRBJ2-1	few	.	TRBV7-9	TGTGCCAGCAGTCAAGCCCCTAACAGGGGACTACACGATGAGCAGTTCTTC	CASSQAPNRGLHDEQFF
TRBJ2-3	.	.	TRBV12-3/TRBV12-4	TGTGCCAGCAGTTTGAGCCCCCAGCGTGGAGATACGCAGTATTTT	CASSLSPQRGDTQYF
TRBJ1-1	.	.	TRBV12-3/TRBV12-4	TGTGCCAGCAACACCAGGTACGGCACTGAAGCTTTCTTT	CASNTRYGTEAFF
TRBJ1-5	.	.	TRBV20-1	TGCAGTGCTAGGGTGGGGCAGAATAGCAATCAGCCCCAGCATTTT	CSARVGQNSNQPQHF
TRBJ2-2	.	TRBD2	TRBV5-1	TGCGCCAGCAGCCTCCTGCTAGCGGGAGGGCCGACCGGGGAGCTGTTTTTT	CASSLLLAGGPTGELFF
TRBJ2-5	.	TRBD1	TRBV7-3	TGTGCCAGCAGCTCAACGGGGCAGGGGGAGCAGTACTTC	CASSSTGQGEQYF
TRBJ1-1	.	.	TRBV4-1	TGCGCCAGCAGCCAAGGAGACGCGAACACTGAAGCTTTCTTT	CASSQGDANTEAFF
TRBJ1-6	.	.	TRBV7-9	TGTGCCAGCAGCCCACGGGTAGATTCACCCCTCCACTTT	CASSPRVDSPLHF
TRBJ2-1	once	.	TRBV4-1	TGCGCCAGCAGCCAAGGTGAGGGGGCGGCTAGCGGATACAATGAGCAGTTCTTC	CASSQGEGAASGYNEQFF
TRBJ2-3	.	TRBD1	TRBV7-9	TGTGCCAGCAGCCCAAGAGGTTACACAGGGGCAGATACGCAGTATTTT	CASSPRGYTGADTQYF
TRBJ2-1	.	TRBD2	TRBV12-3/TRBV12-4	TGTGCCAGCAGCATCGGGGGGGGCTTCGATGAGCAGTTCTTC	CASSIGGGFDEQFF
TRBJ2-3	few	TRBD2	TRBV4-1	TGCGCCAGCACATGGGTCCAGCGGGGGGGCATTGAGGATACGCAGTATTTT	CASTWVQRGGIEDTQYF
TRBJ1-2	.	.	TRBV29-1	TGCAGCGCCTCTAAGGACGACTATGGCTACACCTTC	CSASKDDYGYTF
TRBJ2-5	.	.	TRBV24-1	TGTGCCACCAGTGATTCTAAGGGCAGCCTCCAAGAGACCCAGTACTTC	CATSDSKGSLQETQYF